This TCR beta chain was recovered during a study of blood T cell repertoires in COVID-19. The wider study: From the United States, Italy and Spain came samples of acute and convalescent COVID-19. T cells, B-cell-depleted T cells, or PBMCs provided the cDNA or gDNA that served as material.

J was trimmed by 7 bases and V by 3 bases; bases with no gene match: 5. The CDR3 contains 12 residues. From germline, CDR1 is SQVTM and CDR2 ANQGSEA. As handled by the study authors: It was from reference gene primer amplification that nucleated cell counts were estimated. Some clones are missing from TCRdb's copy, which holds only in-frame ones; the method was immunoSEQ multiplex PCR. V and J calls and clone size are copied from that table; D and trimming were computed from the DNA. This sample carries more than 95,000 clones, 90% of them seen once, and the ten largest clones take approximately 1.9%.

This TCR was recovered from a human donor with active COVID-19. The donor label of this sample is uncertain. Material: peripheral blood. This chain connects TRBV29-1 to TRBJ1-1, with 7 bases that match TRBD1. DNA of the CDR3: TGCAGCGTTGATAAGGGGGCGCTTGAAGCTTTCTTT. Residues: CSVDKGALEAFF.